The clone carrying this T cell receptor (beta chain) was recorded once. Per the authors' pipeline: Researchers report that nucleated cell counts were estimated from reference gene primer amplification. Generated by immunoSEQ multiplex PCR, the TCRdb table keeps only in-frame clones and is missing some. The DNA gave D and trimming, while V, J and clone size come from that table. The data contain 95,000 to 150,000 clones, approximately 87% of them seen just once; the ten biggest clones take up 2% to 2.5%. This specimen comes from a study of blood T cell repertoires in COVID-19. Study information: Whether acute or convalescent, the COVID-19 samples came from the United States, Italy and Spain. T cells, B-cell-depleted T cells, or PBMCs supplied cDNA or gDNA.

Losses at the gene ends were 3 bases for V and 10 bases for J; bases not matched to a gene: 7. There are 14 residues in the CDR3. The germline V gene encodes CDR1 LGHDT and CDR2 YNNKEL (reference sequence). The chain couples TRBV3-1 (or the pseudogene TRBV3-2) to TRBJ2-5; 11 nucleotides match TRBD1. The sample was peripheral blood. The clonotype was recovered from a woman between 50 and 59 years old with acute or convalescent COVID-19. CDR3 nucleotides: TGTGCCAGCAGCCACGCGGGACAGGGGGTCAGCCAGTACTTC. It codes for CASSHAGQGVSQYF.